These T cell receptor beta chains were read from a single sample in a study of blood T cell repertoires in COVID-19. Sequencing used immunoSEQ multiplex PCR; TCRdb keeps in-frame clones, though not all of them. The table shows around 72,000 clones, with about 84% occurring only once. The sequenced sample consisted of peripheral blood. These receptors all come from a woman aged 55-75 years with acute or convalescent COVID-19. CDR3s include the opening cysteine and the closing phenylalanine or tryptophan. The D gene is left open where the match is weak. Clone size is not always given. Where it is, it says once, few, many or a class for expanded clones.

j_call d_call v_call clone_size cdr3_nt cdr3_aa
TRBJ2-1 NA TRBV24-1 NA TGTGCCACCAGTGATTTGCCAGGTTCCAATGAGCAGTTCTTC CATSDLPGSNEQFF
TRBJ2-1 TRBD2 TRBV7-6 once TGTGCCAGCAGAAATCCCCCGGGACTAGCGGGAGCCGGTGAGCAGTTCTTC CASRNPPGLAGAGEQFF
TRBJ1-5 NA TRBV28 NA TGTGCCAGCAGCCGGGATAGCAATCAGCCCCAGCATTTT CASSRDSNQPQHF
TRBJ1-3 NA TRBV5-5 NA TGTGCCAGCAGCTTGGGGACAGCTGGAAACACCATATATTTT CASSLGTAGNTIYF
TRBJ2-1 TRBD1 TRBV11-3 NA TGTGCCAGCAGCCCCAGGACAGGGAGAAAAGGCTACAATGAGCAGTTCTTC CASSPRTGRKGYNEQFF
TRBJ2-1 TRBD2 TRBV7-9 NA TGTGCCAGCAGCTCGGGACTAGCGGAGTACAATGAGCAGTTCTTC CASSSGLAEYNEQFF
TRBJ1-1 NA TRBV5-5 NA TGTGCCAGCAGCTTGGCCGGGGGGCACACTGAAGCTTTCTTT CASSLAGGHTEAFF
TRBJ2-3 NA TRBV5-1 NA TGCGCCAGCAGCTTGGGGGCAAGCACAGATACGCAGTATTTT CASSLGASTDTQYF
TRBJ2-1 TRBD2 TRBV2 NA TGTGCCAGCAGTGAGCGGCGGGGCGGGAGGGCCACCAATGAGCAGTTCTTC CASSERRGGRATNEQFF
TRBJ1-1 NA TRBV2 NA TGTGCCACTACGTTAGAGCAGGCGTCCCCTGAAGCTTTCTTT CATTLEQASPEAFF
TRBJ1-1 NA TRBV3-1/TRBV3-2 NA TGTGCCATTTGGGGGGGCGCTGGGACTGAAGCTTTCTTT CAIWGGAGTEAFF
TRBJ1-5 TRBD1 TRBV19 NA TGTGCGAGTATGAGACAGGGGGCGGTTGGCAATCAGCCCCAGCATTTT CASMRQGAVGNQPQHF
TRBJ1-5 TRBD1 TRBV29-1 NA TGCAGCGCCACCGTGGACAGGGGACCTAAAAGCAATCAGCCCCAGCATTTT CSATVDRGPKSNQPQHF
TRBJ2-7 TRBD2 TRBV7-8 once TGTGCCAGCAGCTTAGGACTAGCGGTGAGCTCCTACGAGCAGTACTTC CASSLGLAVSSYEQYF
TRBJ1-4 NA TRBV28 few TGTGCCAGCAGTAATCAGGGAGGTGTTGGCGGGGATGAAAAACTGTTTTTT CASSNQGGVGGDEKLFF
TRBJ1-2 NA TRBV30 NA TGTGCCTGGAGCTTCGACGGGAGGAACTATGGCTACACCTTC CAWSFDGRNYGYTF
TRBJ2-3 TRBD2 TRBV19 once TGTGCCAGTAGTCCTTGGACTAGCGGGGGGGCCGGTAGCACAGATACGCAGTATTTT CASSPWTSGGAGSTDTQYF
TRBJ2-6 NA TRBV9 NA TGTGCCAGCAGCGTAGTTGAGGGATCTGGGGCCAACGTCCTGACTTTC CASSVVEGSGANVLTF
TRBJ2-3 NA TRBV7-6 NA TGTGCCAGCAGCTTGGGAGAAACGTCAGATACGCAGTATTTT CASSLGETSDTQYF
TRBJ2-7 TRBD1 TRBV15 NA TGTGCCACCAGCAGTGGACAGGTCTCCTACGAGCAGTACTTC CATSSGQVSYEQYF
TRBJ1-2 NA TRBV30 NA TGTGCCTGGAGCGAACAGACCGGCTATGGCTACACCTTC CAWSEQTGYGYTF
TRBJ1-1 TRBD1 TRBV6-2/TRBV6-3 NA TGTGCCAGCAGCCTCAACGACAGGGGGGTGAACACTGAAGCTTTCTTT CASSLNDRGVNTEAFF
TRBJ1-4 NA TRBV7-2 NA TGTGCCAGCAGCTTAGACGGGGGAGAGAATGAAAAACTGTTTTTT CASSLDGGENEKLFF
TRBJ2-1 TRBD2 TRBV27 NA TGTGCCAGCAGTTCAGAACCGGGACTAGCGCGGGCGGTGCAGTTCTTC CASSSEPGLARAVQFF
TRBJ1-4 NA TRBV6-1 NA TGTGCCAGCAGTGAAAATCGGCAGGGCTCTTGGGTTAAACTGTTTTTT CASSENRQGSWVKLFF
TRBJ1-6 NA TRBV6-5 few TGTGCCAGCAGTCAGGACTTTCATAATTCACCCCTCCACTTT CASSQDFHNSPLHF
TRBJ1-2 NA TRBV12-5 once TGTGCTAGTGGTTTGGGTACCGGACAGACTGGCTACACCTTC CASGLGTGQTGYTF
TRBJ2-4 TRBD2 TRBV9 NA TGTGCCAGCAGTGACCCGACTAGCGGGGTAGTTAGCATTCAGTACTTC CASSDPTSGVVSIQYF
TRBJ2-3 NA TRBV7-9 NA TGTGCCAGCAGCTCTAGGCTTAGCACAGATACGCAGTATTTT CASSSRLSTDTQYF
TRBJ1-2 NA TRBV7-2 once TGTGCCAGCAGCCCATATCAGGGAGGTCGGGGCTACACCTTC CASSPYQGGRGYTF
TRBJ1-3 NA TRBV4-2 NA TGTGCCAGCAGCCAAGATACAGACGGCAACTCTGGAAACACCATATATTTT CASSQDTDGNSGNTIYF
TRBJ1-1 TRBD1 TRBV19 NA TGTGCCAGTACCCTCGATCCAACCGGGACAGGCCTTAACACTGAAGCTTTCTTT CASTLDPTGTGLNTEAFF
TRBJ2-3 NA TRBV18 NA TGTGCCAGCTCACCAAGGGTAGCGGACACAGATACGCAGTATTTT CASSPRVADTDTQYF
TRBJ1-1 TRBD1 TRBV6-4 NA TGTGCCAGCAGTAGGACAGGGAACACTGAAGCTTTCTTT CASSRTGNTEAFF
TRBJ1-5 TRBD1 TRBV6-4 NA TGTGCCAGCAGTGACTCTGGGACAGGGGGGCGCCAGCCCCAGCATTTT CASSDSGTGGRQPQHF
TRBJ2-7 NA TRBV6-6 NA TGTGCCAGCAGCCGACAGGACACCTACGAGCAGTACTTC CASSRQDTYEQYF
TRBJ2-1 TRBD2 TRBV19 NA TGTGCCAGTAGGGGACTAGAGACCTACAATGAGCAGTTCTTC CASRGLETYNEQFF
TRBJ2-7 TRBD2 TRBV7-9 NA TGTGCCAGCAGCGTAGAGCCGGGGGGGATGTCCTACGAGCAGTACTTC CASSVEPGGMSYEQYF
TRBJ1-1 TRBD1 TRBV7-9 NA TGTGCCAGCAGCGCCCGCAGGGGGCGTAACACTGAAGCTTTCTTT CASSARRGRNTEAFF
TRBJ1-5 NA TRBV10-3 once TGTGCCATCAGTGAGTCAGGCGGTAGCAATCAGCCCCAGCATTTT CAISESGGSNQPQHF
TRBJ2-5 NA TRBV20-1 NA TGCAGTGTCAAACAAGAGACCCAGTACTTC CSVKQETQYF
TRBJ1-3 NA TRBV7-9 few TGTGCCAGCAGATATCTCAGGGATACTAAGACTGGAAACACCATATATTTT CASRYLRDTKTGNTIYF